This T cell receptor beta chain was captured by sequencing in a study of shared clonotypes between healthy human individuals. Every subset's genomic DNA went evenly onto several immunoSEQ plates. The table came from immunoSEQ multiplex PCR; TCRdb's copy has only in-frame clones and leaves some out. Counted here are 2 million to 2.5 million clones, approximately 94% occurring once; the ten biggest clones make up over 1.5%. Concerning this clone itself: The antigen is unknown. The sample contains more than one DNA sequence encoding this CDR3.

Regarding the study as a whole: In contrast to clonotypes shared by all four donors, non-shared clonotypes had lower generation probabilities.

Terminally differentiated effector memory CD45RA+ cells were excluded by CCR7 positive selection of CD45RO-negative cells. This clonotype was obtained from a man aged 18 to 30 in good health. Some clones in this sample may be carry-over from other donors' samples. Sequenced material: naive CD8+ T cells from PBMCs.

CDR3 nucleotide sequence: TGTGCCAGCAGTTACTCTGGTTCCCAAGAGACCCAGTACTTC. It is translated as CASSYSGSQETQYF. The J gene is TRBJ2-5, the V gene TRBV6-5; D unresolved. This CDR3 is 14 amino acids long. From germline, CDR1 is MNHEY and CDR2 SVGAGI. Trimming removed 0 bases at V and 1 base at J, with 6 bases between.